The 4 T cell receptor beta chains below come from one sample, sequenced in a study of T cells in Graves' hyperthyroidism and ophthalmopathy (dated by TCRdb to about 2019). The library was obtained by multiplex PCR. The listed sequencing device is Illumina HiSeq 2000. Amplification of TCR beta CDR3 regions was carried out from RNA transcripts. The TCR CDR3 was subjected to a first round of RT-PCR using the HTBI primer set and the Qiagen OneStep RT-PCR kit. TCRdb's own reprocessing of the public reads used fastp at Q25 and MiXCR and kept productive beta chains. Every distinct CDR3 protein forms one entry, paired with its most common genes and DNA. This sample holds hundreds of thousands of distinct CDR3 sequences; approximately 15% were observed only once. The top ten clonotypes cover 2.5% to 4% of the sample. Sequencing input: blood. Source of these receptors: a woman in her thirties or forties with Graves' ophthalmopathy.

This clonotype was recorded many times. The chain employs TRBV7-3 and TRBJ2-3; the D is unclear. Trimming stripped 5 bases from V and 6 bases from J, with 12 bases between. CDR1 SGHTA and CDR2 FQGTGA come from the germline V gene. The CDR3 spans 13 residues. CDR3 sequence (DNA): TGTGCCAGCAGCCCCCTAATTGGGGATACGCAGTATTTT. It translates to CASSPLIGDTQYF.

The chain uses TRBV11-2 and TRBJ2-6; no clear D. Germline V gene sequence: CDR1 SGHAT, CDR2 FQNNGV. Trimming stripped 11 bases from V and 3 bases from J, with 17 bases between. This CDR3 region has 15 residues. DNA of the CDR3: TGTGCCGGCACCCCACCGGCAGGTGGGGCCAACGTCCTGACTTTC. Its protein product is CAGTPPAGGANVLTF.

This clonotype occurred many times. CDR3 sequence reads: CASSSSTGSYGYTF. The CDR3 DNA is TGTGCCAGCAGCTCGAGCACAGGCTCCTATGGCTACACCTTC. The chain joins TRBV7-9 to TRBJ1-2, with TRBD1 as a possible D gene (5 bases). The CDR3 sequence is 14 residues long. The V and J ends lost 4 bases and 4 bases respectively, with 13 bases between them. Per germline, CDR1 SEHNR and CDR2 FQNEAQ (reference sequence).

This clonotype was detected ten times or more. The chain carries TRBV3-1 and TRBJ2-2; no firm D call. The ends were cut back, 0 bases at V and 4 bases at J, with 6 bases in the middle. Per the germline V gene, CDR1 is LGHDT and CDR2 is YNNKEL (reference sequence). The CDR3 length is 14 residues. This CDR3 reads CASSQDGGTGELFF. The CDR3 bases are TGTGCCAGCAGCCAAGACGGCGGCACCGGGGAGCTGTTTTTT.